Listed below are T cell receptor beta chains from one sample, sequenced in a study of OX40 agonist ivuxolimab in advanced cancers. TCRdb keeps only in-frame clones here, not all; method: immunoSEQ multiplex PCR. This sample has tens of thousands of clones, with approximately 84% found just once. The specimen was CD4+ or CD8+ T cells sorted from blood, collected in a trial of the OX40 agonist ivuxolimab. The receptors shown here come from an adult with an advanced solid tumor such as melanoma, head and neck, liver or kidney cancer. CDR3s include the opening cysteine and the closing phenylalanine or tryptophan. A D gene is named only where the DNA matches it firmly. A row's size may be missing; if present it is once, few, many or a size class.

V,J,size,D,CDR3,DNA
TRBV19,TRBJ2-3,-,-,CASSHERKGADTQYF,TGTGCCAGTAGTCACGAGCGAAAAGGTGCAGATACGCAGTATTTT
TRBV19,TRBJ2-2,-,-,CASSRELRNTGELFF,TGTGCCAGTTCCAGGGAGCTTCGGAACACCGGGGAGCTGTTTTTT
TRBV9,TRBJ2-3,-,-,CASSVGVGGTDTQYF,TGTGCCAGCAGCGTAGGAGTAGGGGGCACAGATACGCAGTATTTT
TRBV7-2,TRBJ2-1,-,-,CASSLDMEAYNEQFF,TGTGCCAGCAGCTTAGATATGGAAGCCTACAATGAGCAGTTCTTC
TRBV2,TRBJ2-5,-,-,CASSDEETQYF,TGTGCCAGCAGTGATGAGGAGACCCAGTACTTC
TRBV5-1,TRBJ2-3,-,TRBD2,CASSWRLAGHEDTQYF,TGCGCCAGCAGCTGGAGGCTAGCGGGCCACGAGGATACGCAGTATTTT
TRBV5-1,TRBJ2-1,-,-,CASSLASSSYNEQFF,TGCGCCAGCAGCTTAGCGTCGAGCTCCTACAATGAGCAGTTCTTC
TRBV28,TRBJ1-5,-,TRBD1,CASSSGQGDQPQHF,TGTGCCAGCAGTTCGGGACAGGGGGATCAGCCCCAGCATTTT
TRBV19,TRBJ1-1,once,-,CASSIGPFRLDTEAFF,TGTGCCAGTAGTATAGGGCCGTTTAGGTTGGACACTGAAGCTTTCTTT
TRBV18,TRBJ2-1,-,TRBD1,CASSPPTGGGEQFF,TGTGCCAGCTCACCACCCACAGGGGGCGGTGAGCAGTTCTTC
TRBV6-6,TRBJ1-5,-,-,CASGNRDIEPQHF,TGTGCCAGCGGAAACAGGGACATCGAGCCCCAGCATTTT
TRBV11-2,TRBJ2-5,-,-,CASSLWIGGRSGETQYF,TGTGCCAGCAGCTTATGGATAGGGGGGAGGAGTGGGGAGACCCAGTACTTC
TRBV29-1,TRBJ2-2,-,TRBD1,CSVEELGQSNTGELFF,TGCAGCGTTGAAGAATTGGGACAGTCAAACACCGGGGAGCTGTTTTTT
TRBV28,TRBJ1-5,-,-,CASTGGFNQPQHF,TGTGCCAGCACGGGAGGGTTCAATCAGCCCCAGCATTTT
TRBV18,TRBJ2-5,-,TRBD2,CASSPLAGGKETQYF,TGTGCCAGCTCACCCCTAGCGGGAGGGAAAGAGACCCAGTACTTC
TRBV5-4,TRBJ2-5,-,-,CASSLDSAGPKETQYF,TGTGCCAGCAGCTTGGATTCGGCGGGCCCTAAAGAGACCCAGTACTTC
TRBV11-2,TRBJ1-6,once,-,CASSPSGSDSPLHF,TGTGCCAGCAGCCCCTCGGGGTCTGATTCACCCCTCCACTTT
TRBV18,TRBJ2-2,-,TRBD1,CASSSQGSANTGELFF,TGTGCCAGCTCATCACAGGGGTCCGCGAACACCGGGGAGCTGTTTTTT
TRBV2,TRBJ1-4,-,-,CASSVGGLTVKLFF,TGTGCCAGCAGTGTAGGCGGTTTGACTGTAAAACTGTTTTTT
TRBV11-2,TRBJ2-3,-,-,CASNSLRGSTDTQYF,TGTGCCAGCAATTCCCTTCGGGGTAGCACAGATACGCAGTATTTT
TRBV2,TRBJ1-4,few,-,CASSGGRVNEKLFF,TGTGCCAGCAGTGGCGGGCGAGTAAATGAAAAACTGTTTTTT
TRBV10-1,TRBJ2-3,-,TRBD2,CASSEGLAGHDTQYF,TGCGCCAGCAGTGAGGGACTAGCGGGGCACGATACGCAGTATTTT
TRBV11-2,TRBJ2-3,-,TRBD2,CASSPLAGGLTDTQYF,TGTGCCAGCAGCCCGCTAGCGGGAGGGCTTACAGATACGCAGTATTTT
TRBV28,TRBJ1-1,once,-,CASSPPTRNWGTEAFF,TGTGCCAGCAGCCCACCAACCCGGAACTGGGGCACTGAAGCTTTCTTT
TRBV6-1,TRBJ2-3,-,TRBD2,CASSLAGGFTDTQYF,TGTGCCAGCAGCCTAGCGGGAGGCTTCACAGATACGCAGTATTTT
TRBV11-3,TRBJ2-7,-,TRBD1,CASSPRGQPYEQYF,TGTGCCAGCAGCCCTAGGGGACAGCCCTACGAGCAGTACTTC
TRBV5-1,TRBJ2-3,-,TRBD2,CASSSGGRASGRPDTQYF,TGCGCCAGCAGCTCGGGGGGCCGGGCTAGCGGGAGACCTGATACGCAGTATTTT
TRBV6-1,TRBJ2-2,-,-,CASRRSNSSPGELFF,TGTGCCAGCAGAAGGAGTAACTCAAGCCCCGGGGAGCTGTTTTTT
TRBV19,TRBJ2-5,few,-,CASTYTGSVQETQYF,TGTGCCAGTACCTATACGGGTAGCGTCCAAGAGACCCAGTACTTC
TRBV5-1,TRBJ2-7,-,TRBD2,CASSLLSGAQDEQYF,TGCGCCAGCAGCTTGCTAAGCGGGGCGCAGGACGAGCAGTACTTC
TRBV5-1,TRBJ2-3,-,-,CASSLTRDGGTDTQYF,TGCGCCAGCAGCTTGACCCGGGACGGAGGCACAGATACGCAGTATTTT
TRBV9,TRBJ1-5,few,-,CASSAGVFQPQHF,TGTGCCAGCAGCGCCGGTGTTTTTCAGCCCCAGCATTTT
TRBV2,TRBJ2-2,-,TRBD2,CASATAGVGTGELFF,TGTGCCAGCGCCACTGCGGGAGTGGGGACCGGGGAGCTGTTTTTT
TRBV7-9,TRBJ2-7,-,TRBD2,CASSLQLADSRLHEQYF,TGTGCCAGCAGCTTACAACTAGCGGATTCCCGGCTCCACGAGCAGTACTTC
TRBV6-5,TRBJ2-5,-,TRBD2,CASSYRRLAGEETQYF,TGTGCCAGCAGTTACCGTAGACTAGCGGGAGAAGAGACCCAGTACTTC
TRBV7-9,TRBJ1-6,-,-,CASRYDLSGSPLHF,TGTGCCAGCAGATACGACCTTTCCGGCTCACCCCTCCACTTT
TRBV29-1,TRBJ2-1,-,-,CSVEVGGTSEQFF,TGCAGCGTTGAAGTAGGGGGAACTAGTGAGCAGTTCTTC
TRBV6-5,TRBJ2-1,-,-,CAHRGTAYNEQFF,TGTGCCCACCGCGGGACAGCCTACAATGAGCAGTTCTTC
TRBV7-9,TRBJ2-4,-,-,CASSPKFPTGPEIIQYF,TGTGCCAGCAGCCCCAAGTTCCCAACTGGCCCCGAGATCATTCAGTACTTC
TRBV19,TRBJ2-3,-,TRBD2,CASSMGGTDTQYF,TGTGCCAGTAGTATGGGGGGGACAGATACGCAGTATTTT
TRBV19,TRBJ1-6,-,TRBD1,CASSMTGGEPLHF,TGTGCCAGTAGTATGACAGGGGGCGAACCCCTCCACTTT
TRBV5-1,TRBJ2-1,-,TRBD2,CASSLVPGLAGGNEQFF,TGCGCCAGCAGCTTGGTTCCTGGACTAGCGGGGGGGAATGAGCAGTTCTTC
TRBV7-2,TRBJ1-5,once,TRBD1,CASSRTGTGEQPQHF,TGTGCCAGCAGCCGTACCGGGACAGGGGAGCAGCCCCAGCATTTT
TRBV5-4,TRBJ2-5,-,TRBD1,CASSLVTGGETQYF,TGTGCCAGCAGCTTGGTTACAGGGGGAGAGACCCAGTACTTC
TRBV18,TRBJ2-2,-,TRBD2,CASSPGTSASNTGELFF,TGTGCCAGCTCACCAGGGACTAGCGCGTCGAACACCGGGGAGCTGTTTTTT
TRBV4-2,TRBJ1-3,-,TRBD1,CASSYSGGAISGNTIYF,TGTGCCAGCAGTTATTCAGGGGGTGCAATCTCTGGAAACACCATATATTTT
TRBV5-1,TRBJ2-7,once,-,CASSPTGTGAYEQYF,TGCGCCAGCAGCCCAACCGGGACGGGAGCCTACGAGCAGTACTTC
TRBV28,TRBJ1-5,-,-,CASSLFWLESNQPQHF,TGTGCCAGCAGTTTATTCTGGCTTGAAAGCAATCAGCCCCAGCATTTT
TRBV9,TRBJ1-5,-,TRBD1,CASSVEDDNTGGSQPQHF,TGTGCCAGCAGCGTAGAGGATGACAATACAGGGGGCAGTCAGCCCCAGCATTTT
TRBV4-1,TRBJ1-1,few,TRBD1,CASRTDRGLTEAFF,TGCGCCAGCAGGACCGACAGGGGGCTCACTGAAGCTTTCTTT
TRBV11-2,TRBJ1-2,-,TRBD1,CASSLTGGNYGYTF,TGTGCCAGCAGCTTGACAGGGGGCAACTATGGCTACACCTTC
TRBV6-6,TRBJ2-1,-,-,CASSYSLESEQFF,TGTGCCAGCAGTTACAGTCTAGAAAGTGAGCAGTTCTTC
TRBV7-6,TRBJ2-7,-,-,CASSLGESSYEQYF,TGTGCCAGCAGCTTGGGGGAAAGCTCCTACGAGCAGTACTTC